The present T cell receptor beta chain was sequenced within a study of cytomegalovirus exposure and HLA in healthy donors. Study as a whole: The same platform was used for the 100 to 150 validation repertoires and the 500 to 700 first-cohort repertoires, a later analysis reported.

Findings and caveats of the study: There were some public TCRs occurring in many donors, but most TCR sequences were rare. Three chains linked to CMV were shown in vitro to be specific for CMV antigens.

Generated by immunoSEQ multiplex PCR, the TCRdb table keeps only in-frame clones and is missing some. The sample yields fewer than 350,000 clones, more than 75% seen once. As to this clone: Its antigen is unknown.

CDR1 is SGHKS and CDR2 is YYEKEE in the germline V gene (reference sequence). The CDR3 totals 14 residues. Trimming took off 4 bases at V and 4 bases at J, with 12 bases between the two ends. The sample taken for sequencing was PBMCs. This sequence originates from a woman aged 18-29 years in good health and CMV-seronegative. The V and J genes are TRBV5-5 and TRBJ1-5; D is undetermined. The CDR3 reads CASSAGAGNQPQHF. For the CDR3, the DNA is TGTGCCAGCAGCGCCGGTGCGGGGAATCAGCCCCAGCATTTT.